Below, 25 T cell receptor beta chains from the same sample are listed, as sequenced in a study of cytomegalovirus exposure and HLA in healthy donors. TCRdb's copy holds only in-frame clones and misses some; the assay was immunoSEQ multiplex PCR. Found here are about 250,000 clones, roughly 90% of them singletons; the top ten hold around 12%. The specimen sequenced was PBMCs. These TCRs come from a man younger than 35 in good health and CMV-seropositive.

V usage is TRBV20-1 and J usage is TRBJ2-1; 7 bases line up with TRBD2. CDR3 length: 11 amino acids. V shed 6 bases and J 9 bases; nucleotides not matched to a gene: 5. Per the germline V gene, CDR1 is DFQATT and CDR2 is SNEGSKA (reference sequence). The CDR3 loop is CSATLAGEQFF. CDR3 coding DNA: TGCAGTGCAACATTAGCGGGTGAGCAGTTCTTC.

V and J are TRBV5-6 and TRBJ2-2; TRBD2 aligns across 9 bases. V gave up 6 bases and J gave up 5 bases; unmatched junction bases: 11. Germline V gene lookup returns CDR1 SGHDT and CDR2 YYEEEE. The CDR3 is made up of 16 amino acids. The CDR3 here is CASTPLAGEDTGELFF. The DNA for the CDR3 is TGTGCCAGCACCCCTTTAGCGGGAGAGGATACCGGGGAGCTGTTTTTT.

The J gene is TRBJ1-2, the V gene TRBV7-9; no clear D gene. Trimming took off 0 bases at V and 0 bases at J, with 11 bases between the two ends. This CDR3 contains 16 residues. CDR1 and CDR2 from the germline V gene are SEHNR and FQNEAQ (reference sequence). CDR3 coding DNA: TGTGCCAGCAGCTTAGCCGGTGGAGACTCTAACTATGGCTACACCTTC. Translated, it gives CASSLAGGDSNYGYTF.

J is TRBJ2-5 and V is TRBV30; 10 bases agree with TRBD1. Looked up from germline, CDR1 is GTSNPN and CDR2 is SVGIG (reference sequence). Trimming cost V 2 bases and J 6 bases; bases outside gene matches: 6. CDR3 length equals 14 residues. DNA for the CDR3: TGTGCCTGGAGTTTGGGACAGGGGACGAAGACCCAGTACTTC. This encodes CAWSLGQGTKTQYF.

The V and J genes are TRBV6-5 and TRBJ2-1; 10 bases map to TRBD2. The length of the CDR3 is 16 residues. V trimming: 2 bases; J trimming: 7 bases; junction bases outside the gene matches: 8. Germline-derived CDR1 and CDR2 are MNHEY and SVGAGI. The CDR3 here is CASSYALAGASNEQFF. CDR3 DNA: TGTGCCAGCAGTTACGCCCTAGCGGGAGCATCGAATGAGCAGTTCTTC.

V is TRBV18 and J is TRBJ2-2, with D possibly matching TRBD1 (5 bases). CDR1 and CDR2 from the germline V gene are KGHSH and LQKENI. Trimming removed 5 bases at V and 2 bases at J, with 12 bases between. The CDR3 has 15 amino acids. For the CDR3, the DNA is TGTGCCAGCTCAGCAGGGTCCCGAAACACCGGGGAGCTGTTTTTT. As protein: CASSAGSRNTGELFF. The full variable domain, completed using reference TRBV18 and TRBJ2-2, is NAGVMQNPRHLVRRRGQEARLRCSPMKGHSHVYWYRQLPEEGLKFMVYLQKENIIDESGMPKERFSAEFPKEGPSILRIQQVVRGDSAAYFCASSAGSRNTGELFFGEGSRLTVL.

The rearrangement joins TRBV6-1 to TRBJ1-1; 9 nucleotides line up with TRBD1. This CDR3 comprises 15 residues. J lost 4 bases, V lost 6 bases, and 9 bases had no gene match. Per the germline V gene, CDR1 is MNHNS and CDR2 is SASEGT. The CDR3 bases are TGTGCCAGCAGCCGACAGGGGGGCTTGTCCACTGAAGCTTTCTTT. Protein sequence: CASSRQGGLSTEAFF.

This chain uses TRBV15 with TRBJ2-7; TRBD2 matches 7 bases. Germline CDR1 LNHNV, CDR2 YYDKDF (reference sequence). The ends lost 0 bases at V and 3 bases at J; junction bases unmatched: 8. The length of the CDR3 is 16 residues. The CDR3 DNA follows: TGTGCCACCAGCAGAGATTTTGGCACGGGAGGCTACGAGCAGTACTTC. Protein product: CATSRDFGTGGYEQYF.

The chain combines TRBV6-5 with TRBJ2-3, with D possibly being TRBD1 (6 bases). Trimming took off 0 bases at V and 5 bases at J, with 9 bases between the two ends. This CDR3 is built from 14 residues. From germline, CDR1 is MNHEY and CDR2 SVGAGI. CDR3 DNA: TGTGCCAGCAGTTACTCCAGGGGCAGAGATACGCAGTATTTT. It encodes CASSYSRGRDTQYF.

This CDR3 reads CSALDWSGTEAFF. Written as DNA, the CDR3 is TGCAGCGCCCTCGACTGGAGTGGCACTGAAGCTTTCTTT. The chain employs TRBV29-1 and TRBJ1-1; D unclear. The CDR3 contains 13 residues. V was shortened by 7 bases and J by 4 bases, with 16 bases between the two germline ends. The V gene's germline CDR1 is SQVTM and CDR2 ANQGSEA.

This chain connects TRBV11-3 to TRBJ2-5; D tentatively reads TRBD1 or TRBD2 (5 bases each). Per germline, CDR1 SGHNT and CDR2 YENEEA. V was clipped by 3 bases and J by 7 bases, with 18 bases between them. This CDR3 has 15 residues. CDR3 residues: CASSFGTHPPLTQYF. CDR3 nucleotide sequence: TGTGCCAGCAGCTTTGGGACGCATCCGCCCTTGACCCAGTACTTC.

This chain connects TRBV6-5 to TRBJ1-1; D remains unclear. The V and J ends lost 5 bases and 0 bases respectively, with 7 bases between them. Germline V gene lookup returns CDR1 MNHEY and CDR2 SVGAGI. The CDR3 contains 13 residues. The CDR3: CASSRLVNTEAFF. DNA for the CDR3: TGTGCCAGCAGTAGGTTGGTGAACACTGAAGCTTTCTTT.

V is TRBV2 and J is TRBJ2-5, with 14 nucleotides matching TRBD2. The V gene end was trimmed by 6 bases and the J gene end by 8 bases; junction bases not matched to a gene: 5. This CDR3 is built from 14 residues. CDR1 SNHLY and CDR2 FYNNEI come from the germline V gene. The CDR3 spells CASRGTSGRITQYF. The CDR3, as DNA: TGTGCCAGCAGGGGGACTAGCGGGAGAATCACCCAGTACTTC. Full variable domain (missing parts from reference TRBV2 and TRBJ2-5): EPEVTQTPSHQVTQMGQEVILRCVPISNHLYFYWYRQILGQKVEFLVSFYNNEISEKSEIFDDQFSVERPDGSNFTLKIRSTKLEDSAMYFCASRGTSGRITQYFGPGTRLLVL.

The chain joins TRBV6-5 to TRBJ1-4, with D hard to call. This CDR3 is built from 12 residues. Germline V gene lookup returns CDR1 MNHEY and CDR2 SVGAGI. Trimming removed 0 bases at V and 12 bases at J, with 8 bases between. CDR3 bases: TGTGCCAGCAGTTACTCGAATGGGGAACTGTTTTTT. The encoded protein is CASSYSNGELFF.

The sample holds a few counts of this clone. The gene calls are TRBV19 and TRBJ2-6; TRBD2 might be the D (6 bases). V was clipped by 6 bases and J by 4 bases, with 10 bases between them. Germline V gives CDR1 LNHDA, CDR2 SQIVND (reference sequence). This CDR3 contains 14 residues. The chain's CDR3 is CASSGGAGANVLTF. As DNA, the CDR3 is TGTGCCAGTAGCGGAGGGGCAGGGGCCAACGTCCTGACTTTC.

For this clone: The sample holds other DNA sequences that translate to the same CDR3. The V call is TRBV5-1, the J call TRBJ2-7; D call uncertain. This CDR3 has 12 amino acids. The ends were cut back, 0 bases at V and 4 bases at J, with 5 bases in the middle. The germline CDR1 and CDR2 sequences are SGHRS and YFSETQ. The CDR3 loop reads CASSLVGYEQYF. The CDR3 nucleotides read TGCGCCAGCAGCTTGGTAGGGTACGAGCAGTACTTC.

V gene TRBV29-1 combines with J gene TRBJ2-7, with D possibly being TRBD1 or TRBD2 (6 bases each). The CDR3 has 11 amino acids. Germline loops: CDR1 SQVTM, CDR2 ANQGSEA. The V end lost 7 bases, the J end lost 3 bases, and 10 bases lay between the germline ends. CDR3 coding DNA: TGCAGCGGACTAGGGGGCTACGAGCAGTACTTC. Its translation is CSGLGGYEQYF.

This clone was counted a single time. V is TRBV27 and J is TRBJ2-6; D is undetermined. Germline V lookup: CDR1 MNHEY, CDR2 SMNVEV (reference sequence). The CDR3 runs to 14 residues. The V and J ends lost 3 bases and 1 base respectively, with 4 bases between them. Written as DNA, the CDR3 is TGTGCCAGCAGTTTGTTGTCTGGGGCCAACGTCCTGACTTTC. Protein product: CASSLLSGANVLTF.

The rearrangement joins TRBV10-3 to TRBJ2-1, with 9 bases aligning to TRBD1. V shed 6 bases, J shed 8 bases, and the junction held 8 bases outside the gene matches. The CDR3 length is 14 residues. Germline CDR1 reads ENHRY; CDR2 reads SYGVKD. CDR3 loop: CAISRTGVIDEQFF. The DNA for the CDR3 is TGTGCCATCAGCCGGACAGGGGTAATAGATGAGCAGTTCTTC.

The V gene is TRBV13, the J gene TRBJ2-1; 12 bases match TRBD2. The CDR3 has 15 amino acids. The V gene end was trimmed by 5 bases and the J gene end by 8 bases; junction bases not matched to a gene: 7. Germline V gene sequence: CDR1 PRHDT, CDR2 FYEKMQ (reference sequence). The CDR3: CASSLTSGSGDEQFF. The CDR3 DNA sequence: TGTGCCAGCAGCCTGACTAGCGGGAGCGGCGATGAGCAGTTCTTC.

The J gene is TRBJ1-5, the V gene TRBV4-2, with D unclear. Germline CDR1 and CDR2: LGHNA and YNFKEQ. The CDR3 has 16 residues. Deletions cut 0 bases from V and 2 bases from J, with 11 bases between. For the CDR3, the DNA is TGTGCCAGCAGCCAAGATGACGGTTTTGGCAATCAGCCCCAGCATTTT. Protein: CASSQDDGFGNQPQHF.

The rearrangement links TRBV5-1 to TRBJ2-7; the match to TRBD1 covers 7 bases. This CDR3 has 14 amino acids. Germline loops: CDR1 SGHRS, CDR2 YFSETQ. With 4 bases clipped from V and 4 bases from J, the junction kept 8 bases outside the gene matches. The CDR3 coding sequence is TGCGCCAGCAGCCGACAGGGTAATAGTTACGAGCAGTACTTC. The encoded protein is CASSRQGNSYEQYF.

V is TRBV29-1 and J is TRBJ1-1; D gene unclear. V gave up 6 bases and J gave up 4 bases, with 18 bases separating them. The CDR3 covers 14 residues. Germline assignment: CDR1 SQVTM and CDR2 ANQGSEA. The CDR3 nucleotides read TGCAGCGTCGTGTCGGGTTTTCTGGGCACTGAAGCTTTCTTT. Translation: CSVVSGFLGTEAFF. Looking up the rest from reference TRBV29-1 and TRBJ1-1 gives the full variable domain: SAVISQKPSRDICQRGTSLTIQCQVDSQVTMMFWYRQQPGQSLTLIATANQGSEATYESGFVIDKFPISRPNLTFSTLTVSNMSPEDSSIYLCSVVSGFLGTEAFFGQGTRLTVV.

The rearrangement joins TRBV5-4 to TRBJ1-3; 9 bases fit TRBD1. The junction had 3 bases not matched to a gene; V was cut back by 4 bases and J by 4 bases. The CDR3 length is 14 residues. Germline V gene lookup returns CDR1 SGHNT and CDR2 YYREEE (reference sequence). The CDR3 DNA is TGTGCCAGCAGCGGGGACAGGGCAGGAAACACCATATATTTT. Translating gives CASSGDRAGNTIYF.

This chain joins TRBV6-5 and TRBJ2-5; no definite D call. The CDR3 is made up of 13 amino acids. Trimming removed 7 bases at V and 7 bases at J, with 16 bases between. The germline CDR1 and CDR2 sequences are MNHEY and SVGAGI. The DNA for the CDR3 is TGTGCCAGCAACGCACGAAGGGTCGGGACCCAGTACTTC. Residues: CASNARRVGTQYF.